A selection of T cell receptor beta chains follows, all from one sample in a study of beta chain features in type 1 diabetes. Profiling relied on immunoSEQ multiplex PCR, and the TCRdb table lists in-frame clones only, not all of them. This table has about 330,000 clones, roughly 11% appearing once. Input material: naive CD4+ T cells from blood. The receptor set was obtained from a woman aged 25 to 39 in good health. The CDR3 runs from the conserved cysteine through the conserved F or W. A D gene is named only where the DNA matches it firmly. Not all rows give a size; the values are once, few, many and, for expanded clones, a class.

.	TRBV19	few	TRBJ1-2	TGTGCCAGTAGACACACCGGGACATCTAACTATGGCTACACCTTC	CASRHTGTSNYGYTF
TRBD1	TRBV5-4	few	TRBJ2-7	TGTGCCAGCAGCTGGGGACAGGAGACCTACGAGCAGTACTTC	CASSWGQETYEQYF
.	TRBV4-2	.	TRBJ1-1	TGTGCCAGCAGCCACTACACTGAAGCTTTCTTT	CASSHYTEAFF
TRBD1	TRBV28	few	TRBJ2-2	TGTGCCAGCAGTCCAGGACAGGGAAACACCGGGGAGCTGTTTTTT	CASSPGQGNTGELFF
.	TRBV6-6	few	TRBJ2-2	TGTGCCAGCAGCCCGGCCGGGGAGCTGTTTTTT	CASSPAGELFF
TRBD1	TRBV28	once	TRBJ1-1	TGTGCCAGCAGTCTCGGACAGGGAGATAACACTGAAGCTTTCTTT	CASSLGQGDNTEAFF
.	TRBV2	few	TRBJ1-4	TGTGCCAGCAGTGAATTTGGGCTTGTTAATGAAAAACTGTTTTTT	CASSEFGLVNEKLFF
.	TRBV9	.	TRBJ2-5	TGTGCCAGCAGCACGACAGGCGGTCCACAAGAGACCCAGTACTTC	CASSTTGGPQETQYF
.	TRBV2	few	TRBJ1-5	TGTGCCAGCAGCGAGTACAGGGGCAATCAGCCCCAGCATTTT	CASSEYRGNQPQHF
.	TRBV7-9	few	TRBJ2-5	TGTGCCAGCACCCTAGGGACTCTCCGCCTAGGGGAGACCCAGTACTTC	CASTLGTLRLGETQYF
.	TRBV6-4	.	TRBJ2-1	TGTGCCAGCAGCTATACCGGGACTGGAAACAATGAGCAGTTCTTC	CASSYTGTGNNEQFF
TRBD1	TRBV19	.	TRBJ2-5	TGTGCCAGTAGTACTGGGACAGGGGCGGTTGAGACCCAGTACTTC	CASSTGTGAVETQYF
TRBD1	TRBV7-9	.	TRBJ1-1	TGTGCCAGCAGCTTCTTTTCGGTGCGACGAGGGGACAGTGAAGCTTTCTTT	CASSFFSVRRGDSEAFF
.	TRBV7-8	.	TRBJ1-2	TGTGCCAGCAGCTTAGTGGCAGGGGCTGGGGGCTACACCTTC	CASSLVAGAGGYTF
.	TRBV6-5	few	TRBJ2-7	TGTGCCAGCAGTTACGCTAGGCACTACGAGCAGTACTTC	CASSYARHYEQYF
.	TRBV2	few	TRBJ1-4	TGTGCCAGCAATCCCGGAGGGGGGGATGAAAAACTGTTTTTT	CASNPGGGDEKLFF
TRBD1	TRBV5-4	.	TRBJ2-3	TGTGCCAGCAGCTCCGGGACAGGGAGTGCAGATACGCAGTATTTT	CASSSGTGSADTQYF
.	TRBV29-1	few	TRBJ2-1	TGCAGCGTTGATTACGCGAGGGGGGGTGTTGAGCAGTTCTTC	CSVDYARGGVEQFF
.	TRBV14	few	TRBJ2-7	TGTGCCAGCAGCCAATGGACTACCATTCAGAACGGGCTCTCCTACGAGCAGTACTTC	CASSQWTTIQNGLSYEQYF
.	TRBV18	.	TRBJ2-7	TGTGCCAGCTCACGGACAGCAGCCTACGAGCAGTACTTC	CASSRTAAYEQYF